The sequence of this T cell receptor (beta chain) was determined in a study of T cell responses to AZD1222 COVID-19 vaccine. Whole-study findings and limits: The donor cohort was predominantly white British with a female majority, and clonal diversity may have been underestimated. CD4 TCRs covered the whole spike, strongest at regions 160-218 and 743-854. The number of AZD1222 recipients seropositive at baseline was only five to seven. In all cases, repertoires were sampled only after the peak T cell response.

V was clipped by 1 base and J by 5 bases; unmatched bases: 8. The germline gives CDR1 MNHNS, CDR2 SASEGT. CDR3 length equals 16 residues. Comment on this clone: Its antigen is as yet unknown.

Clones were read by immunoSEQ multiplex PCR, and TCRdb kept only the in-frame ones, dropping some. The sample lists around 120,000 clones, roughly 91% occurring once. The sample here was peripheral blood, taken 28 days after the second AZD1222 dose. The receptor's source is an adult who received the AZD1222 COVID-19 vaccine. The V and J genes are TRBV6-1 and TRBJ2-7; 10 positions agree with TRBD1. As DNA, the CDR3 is TGTGCCAGCAGTGAAGGAGACCGGGACAGGGGAGACGAGCAGTACTTC. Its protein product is CASSEGDRDRGDEQYF.